This T cell receptor beta chain was obtained from a study of cytomegalovirus exposure and HLA in healthy donors. As for the study in general: Sequencing of about 179 million T cells in an earlier analysis found 120 million or so unique TCR beta sequences. In an early release, HLA-typed donors contributed tens of millions of unique TCR sequences. Study-wide results and limits: The investigators catalogued 150 to 200 TCR beta chains as cytomegalovirus-associated.

The CDR3 consists of 14 residues. Germline CDR1 and CDR2: SEHNR and FQNEAQ (reference sequence). Trimming cost V 3 bases and J 6 bases, with 14 bases left between them. Both 60 Vbeta primers and 13 Jbeta primers went into the PCR. Clones were sequenced by immunoSEQ multiplex PCR, and TCRdb holds only the in-frame ones, with some missing. This sample has roughly 180,000 clones, with roughly 83% found just once. On this clone itself: Its antigen is not identified.

The clonotype comes from a man aged 30 to 45 in good health and CMV-seronegative. The sequenced material came from PBMCs. The rearrangement links TRBV7-9 to TRBJ1-2; perhaps TRBD1 as D (5 bases). Here the CDR3 DNA reads TGTGCCAGCAGCTTCATGGGAGGGGCAGATGGCTACACCTTC. Its protein product is CASSFMGGADGYTF. The full variable domain, its missing parts supplied by reference TRBV7-9 and TRBJ1-2, is DTGVSQNPRHKITKRGQNVTFRCDPISEHNRLYWYRQTLGQGPEFLTYFQNEAQLEKSRLLSDRFSAERPKGSFSTLEIQRTEQGDSAMYLCASSFMGGADGYTFGSGTRLTVV.